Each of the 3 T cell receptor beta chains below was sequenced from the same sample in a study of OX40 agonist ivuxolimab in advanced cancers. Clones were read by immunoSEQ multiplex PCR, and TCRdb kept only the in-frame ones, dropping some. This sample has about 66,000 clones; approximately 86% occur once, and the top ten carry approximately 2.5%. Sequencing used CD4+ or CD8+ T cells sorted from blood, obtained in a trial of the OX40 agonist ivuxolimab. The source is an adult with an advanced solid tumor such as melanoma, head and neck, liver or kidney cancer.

CDR3 sequence (DNA): TGTGCCAGCAGCCCGCCGAGAGCCCTAGCGGGGGGGGGCAATGAGCAGTTCTTC. Protein sequence: CASSPPRALAGGGNEQFF. V gene TRBV9 combines with J gene TRBJ2-1; TRBD2 aligns across 12 bases. The CDR3 consists of 18 residues. V dropped 4 bases and J dropped 6; count of bases not matched to a gene: 14. CDR1 and CDR2 (germline): SGDLS, YYNGEE.

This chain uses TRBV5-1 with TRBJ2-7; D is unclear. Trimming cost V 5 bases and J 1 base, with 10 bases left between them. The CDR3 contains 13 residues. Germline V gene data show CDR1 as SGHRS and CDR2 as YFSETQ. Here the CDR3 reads CASRPAGSYEQYF. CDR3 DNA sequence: TGCGCCAGCAGGCCGGCAGGTTCCTACGAGCAGTACTTC.

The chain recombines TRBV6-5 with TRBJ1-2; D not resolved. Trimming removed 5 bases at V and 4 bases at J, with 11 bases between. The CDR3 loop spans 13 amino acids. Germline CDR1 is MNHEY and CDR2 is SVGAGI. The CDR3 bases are TGTGCCAGCAGTCAACAGACGGGCTATGGCTACACCTTC. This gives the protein CASSQQTGYGYTF.